Below are 2 T cell receptor beta chains sequenced from a single sample in a study of blood T cell repertoires in COVID-19. Using immunoSEQ multiplex PCR, the repertoire was profiled, and TCRdb retains in-frame clones only, with some absent. The data show 100,000 to 150,000 clones, about 80% seen once. The sequencing input was peripheral blood. Receptor source: a woman aged 45-59 years with acute or convalescent COVID-19.

The chain links TRBV6-5 to TRBJ2-3; 8 positions agree with TRBD1. The junction had 5 bases not matched to a gene; V was cut back by 5 bases and J by 4 bases. Germline assignment: CDR1 MNHEY and CDR2 SVGAGI. This CDR3 is 14 amino acids long. DNA for the CDR3: TGTGCCAGCAGTCGAAAACAGGGGGCAGATACGCAGTATTTT. As protein: CASSRKQGADTQYF.

The V gene is TRBV5-6, the J gene TRBJ2-3, with D possibly being TRBD2 (5 bases). Trimming removed 5 bases from V and 1 base from J, with 14 bases in between. Per germline, CDR1 SGHDT and CDR2 YYEEEE. The CDR3 contains 15 residues. The CDR3 spells CASRFTVGGTDTQYF. CDR3 DNA: TGTGCCAGCAGGTTTACCGTCGGGGGCACAGATACGCAGTATTTT.